This TCR beta chain is drawn from a study of blood T cell repertoires in COVID-19. Original methodology: Amplification with reference gene primers provided the estimates of nucleated cell counts. The protocol was immunoSEQ multiplex PCR, while the TCRdb copy is restricted to in-frame clones and leaves out a portion. V, J and clone size are taken as reported in that table, and D and trimming were inferred from the DNA itself. The repertoire holds around 120,000 clones, with 65% to 80% as singletons. V dropped 10 bases and J dropped 4 bases, with 13 bases sitting between them. The CDR3 has 12 residues. CDR1 is MNHEY and CDR2 is SVGAGI in the germline V gene.

V gene TRBV6-5 combines with J gene TRBJ1-1; D gene ambiguous. The receptor comes from a man aged 70-80 years with active or convalescent COVID-19. Material for sequencing was peripheral blood. The CDR3 region is CATGPRGTEAFF. In DNA, the CDR3 is TGTGCCACCGGACCTCGGGGCACTGAAGCTTTCTTT.